This is a list of T cell receptor beta chains from one sample in a study of vaccination effects on CD4 cells after COVID-19. No cognate antigen is known for these TCRs. The table came from immunoSEQ multiplex PCR; TCRdb's copy has only in-frame clones and leaves some out. The sample carries 72,000 or so clones, just under 75% recorded once. The material was CD4+ T cells from PBMCs cultured without peptide, obtained after COVID-19 vaccination. These receptors all come from a human donor who received a COVID-19 vaccine. Both conserved end residues are part of each CDR3. D genes are given only for firm matches. Size tells how often a clone was seen (once, few, many) or the class of an expanded clone, and some rows leave it out.

J,size,V,D,CDR3,DNA
TRBJ2-2,once,TRBV5-1,.,CASSLGGWNTGELFF,TGCGCCAGCAGCCTGGGGGGTTGGAACACCGGGGAGCTGTTTTTT
TRBJ1-3,.,TRBV12-3/TRBV12-4,.,CASRFGSGNTIYF,TGTGCCAGCAGGTTCGGCTCTGGAAACACCATATATTTT
TRBJ2-5,.,TRBV5-1,.,CASSPIGTPRETQYF,TGCGCCAGCAGCCCCATCGGGACCCCGAGAGAGACCCAGTACTTC
TRBJ1-4,.,TRBV5-1,.,CASSLGNGGNEKLFF,TGCGCCAGCAGCTTGGGAAACGGGGGTAATGAAAAACTGTTTTTT
TRBJ1-1,.,TRBV3-1/TRBV3-2,.,CASSPLRQQAFF,TGTGCCAGCAGCCCTTTGCGACAGCAAGCTTTCTTT
TRBJ1-2,.,TRBV4-3,TRBD1,CASSQEVDRVGGYTF,TGCGCCAGCAGCCAGGAAGTTGACAGGGTTGGAGGCTACACCTTC
TRBJ2-2,.,TRBV5-6,TRBD1,CASRRGQGNTGELFF,TGTGCCAGCAGGAGGGGACAGGGGAACACCGGGGAGCTGTTTTTT
TRBJ1-6,.,TRBV6-5,.,CASTGTSDSPLHF,TGTGCCAGCACCGGGACGTCGGATTCACCCCTCCACTTT
TRBJ2-1,.,TRBV10-3,.,CAISDRSATRGLDEQFF,TGTGCCATCAGTGACCGATCGGCCACCAGGGGCCTGGATGAGCAGTTCTTC
TRBJ2-2,.,TRBV7-2,.,CASSLRGIGGELFF,TGTGCCAGCAGCTTAAGGGGGATCGGCGGGGAGCTGTTTTTT
TRBJ1-1,once,TRBV6-1,.,CASSEWAGWGLNTEAFF,TGTGCCAGCAGTGAGTGGGCGGGGTGGGGATTGAACACTGAAGCTTTCTTT
TRBJ2-1,.,TRBV5-8,TRBD2,CASSSGRATYNEQFF,TGTGCCAGCAGTTCCGGGAGGGCCACCTACAATGAGCAGTTCTTC
TRBJ1-5,.,TRBV30,.,CAWSVGSVNQPQHF,TGTGCCTGGAGTGTAGGGTCAGTAAATCAGCCCCAGCATTTT
TRBJ1-3,.,TRBV4-1,.,CASSPQGSGNTIYF,TGCGCCAGCAGCCCCCAGGGATCTGGAAACACCATATATTTT
TRBJ1-1,.,TRBV7-8,.,CASSLGSYTEAFF,TGTGCCAGCAGCTTAGGAAGTTATACTGAAGCTTTCTTT
TRBJ2-2,.,TRBV5-1,.,CASSGAGVTGELFF,TGCGCCAGCAGCGGAGCAGGGGTTACCGGGGAGCTGTTTTTT
TRBJ2-5,.,TRBV5-1,.,CASSTITGNQETQYF,TGCGCCAGCAGCACCATTACGGGGAACCAAGAGACCCAGTACTTC
TRBJ2-1,.,TRBV18,.,CASSPQLGFNEQFF,TGTGCCAGCTCACCCCAATTGGGGTTCAATGAGCAGTTCTTC